The clone carrying this TCR beta chain was seen more than once but under ten times. One Seattle source followed patients from active infection through their disease course. The data are from a study of blood T cell repertoires in COVID-19. Measured with immunoSEQ multiplex PCR; TCRdb has only the in-frame clones, and not every one. The sample shows approximately 200,000 clones, under 90% of them seen only once. The germline V gene encodes CDR1 SSHAT and CDR2 FNYEAQ (reference sequence). This CDR3 comprises 16 residues. Trimming cost V 5 bases and J 3 bases; bases outside gene matches: 9. Sample: peripheral blood. This sequence was found in a person aged 65 to 79 with COVID-19, enrolled during active disease. The chain carries TRBV7-7 and TRBJ2-1; TRBD2 matches 8 bases. This chain's CDR3 is CASSITTGTSYNEQFF. The DNA of the CDR3 is TGTGCCAGCAGCATCACAACCGGGACTAGCTACAATGAGCAGTTCTTC.